Listed here are 6 T cell receptor beta chains from one sample, sequenced in a study of blood T cell repertoires in COVID-19. The data were produced by immunoSEQ multiplex PCR, yet TCRdb's version contains in-frame clones alone and is incomplete. The sample holds around 20,000 clones, roughly 90% seen once. Sequenced input: peripheral blood. The receptor set was obtained from a human donor in a cohort sampled during active COVID-19. The donor label of this sample is uncertain.

The CDR3: CASSPGTDTDTQYF. The CDR3 coding sequence is TGTGCCAGCAGCCCCGGGACAGACACAGATACGCAGTATTTT. The V gene is TRBV11-2, the J gene TRBJ2-3; TRBD1 agrees at 7 bases. The CDR3 consists of 14 residues. V was pared by 5 bases and J by 2 bases, with 4 bases of the junction left unmatched. Germline values: CDR1 SGHAT, CDR2 FQNNGV.

This clone turned up a few times. V usage is TRBV28 and J usage is TRBJ1-5; weak D call: TRBD1 (6 bases). Deletions cut 3 bases from V and 3 bases from J, with 12 bases between. The CDR3 is made up of 15 amino acids. Per germline, CDR1 MDHEN and CDR2 SYDVKM. The CDR3 spells CASSFGGQFNQPQHF. DNA for the CDR3: TGTGCCAGCAGTTTTGGCGGACAGTTCAATCAGCCCCAGCATTTT.

The chain employs TRBV5-1 and TRBJ1-4; TRBD1 agrees at 12 bases. Germline V lookup: CDR1 SGHRS, CDR2 YFSETQ. This CDR3 is built from 15 residues. The V gene end was trimmed by 4 bases and the J gene end by 7 bases; junction bases not matched to a gene: 5. CDR3 in DNA: TGCGCCAGCAGCGGCGGGACAGGGGGCAGTGAAAAACTGTTTTTT. Its protein is CASSGGTGGSEKLFF. Together with reference TRBV5-1 and TRBJ1-4, the CDR3 gives the full variable domain: KAGVTQTPRYLIKTRGQQVTLSCSPISGHRSVSWYQQTPGQGLQFLFEYFSETQRNKGNFPGRFSGRQFSNSRSEMNVSTLELGDSALYLCASSGGTGGSEKLFFGSGTQLSVL.

The V call is TRBV2, the J call TRBJ1-1, with D unresolved. The CDR3 sequence is 14 residues long. Trimming left V 6 bases short and J 0 bases short, with 11 bases between. Germline V lookup: CDR1 SNHLY, CDR2 FYNNEI. The CDR3 bases are TGTGCCAGCAGGAGGCAGAACATGAACACTGAAGCTTTCTTT. Its translation: CASRRQNMNTEAFF. Drawing the rest from reference TRBV2 and TRBJ1-1, the complete variable domain is EPEVTQTPSHQVTQMGQEVILRCVPISNHLYFYWYRQILGQKVEFLVSFYNNEISEKSEIFDDQFSVERPDGSNFTLKIRSTKLEDSAMYFCASRRQNMNTEAFFGQGTRLTVV.

This chain's CDR3 is CASSQQIGQGAMYEQYF. Written as DNA, the CDR3 is TGTGCCAGCAGCCAACAAATCGGACAGGGAGCGATGTACGAGCAGTACTTC. V and J are TRBV7-9 and TRBJ2-7; TRBD1 aligns across 8 bases. The CDR3 runs 17 residues. Germline assignment: CDR1 SEHNR and CDR2 FQNEAQ (reference sequence). V shed 5 bases, J shed 4 bases, and the junction held 16 bases outside the gene matches.

This chain joins TRBV3-1 (or the pseudogene TRBV3-2) and TRBJ2-5; no firm D call. CDR1 LGHDT and CDR2 YNNKEL come from the germline V gene (reference sequence). V was cut by 4 bases and J by 2 bases, with 8 bases left in between. The CDR3 loop spans 13 amino acids. The CDR3 DNA is TGTGCCAGCAGCCCCCTGGCTCAAGAGACCCAGTACTTC. Translating gives CASSPLAQETQYF.